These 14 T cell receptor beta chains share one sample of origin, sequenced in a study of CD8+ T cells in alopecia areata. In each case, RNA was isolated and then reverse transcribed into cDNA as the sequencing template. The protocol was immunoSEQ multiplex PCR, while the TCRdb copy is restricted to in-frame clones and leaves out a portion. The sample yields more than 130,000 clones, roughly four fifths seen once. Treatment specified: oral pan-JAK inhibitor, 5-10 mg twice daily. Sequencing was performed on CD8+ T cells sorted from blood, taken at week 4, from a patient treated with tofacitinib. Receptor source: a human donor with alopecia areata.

CDR3 coding DNA: TGCGCCAGCAGCCGAGAAGGGGGAGAGCAGTACTTC. Protein sequence: CASSREGGEQYF. V usage is TRBV4-3 and J usage is TRBJ2-7; a possible D gene is TRBD1 (6 bases). V was cut by 4 bases and J by 7 bases, with 11 bases left in between. The germline V gene has CDR1 LGHNA and CDR2 YSLEER. CDR3 length: 12 amino acids.

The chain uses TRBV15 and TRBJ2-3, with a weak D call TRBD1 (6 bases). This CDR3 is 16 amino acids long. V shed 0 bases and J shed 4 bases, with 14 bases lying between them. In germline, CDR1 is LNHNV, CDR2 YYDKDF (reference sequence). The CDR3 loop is CATSREGQGLADTQYF. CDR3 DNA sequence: TGTGCCACCAGCAGAGAGGGGCAGGGGTTGGCAGATACGCAGTATTTT.

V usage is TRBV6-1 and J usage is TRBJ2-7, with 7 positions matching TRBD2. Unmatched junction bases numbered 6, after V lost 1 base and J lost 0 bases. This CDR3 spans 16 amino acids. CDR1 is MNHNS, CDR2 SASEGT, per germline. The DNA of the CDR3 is TGTGCCAGCAGTGAAGACGTGACTAGCCTCTCCTACGAGCAGTACTTC. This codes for CASSEDVTSLSYEQYF.

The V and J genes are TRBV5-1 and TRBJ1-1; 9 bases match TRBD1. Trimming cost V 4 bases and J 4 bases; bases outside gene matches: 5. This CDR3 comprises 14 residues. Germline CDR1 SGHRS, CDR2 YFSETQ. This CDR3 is CASSPGQGGTEAFF. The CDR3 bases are TGCGCCAGCAGCCCGGGACAGGGCGGCACTGAAGCTTTCTTT.

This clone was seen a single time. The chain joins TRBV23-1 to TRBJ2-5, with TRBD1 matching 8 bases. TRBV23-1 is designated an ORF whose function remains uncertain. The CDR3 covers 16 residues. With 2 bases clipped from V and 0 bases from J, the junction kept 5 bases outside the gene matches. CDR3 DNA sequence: TGCGCCAGCAGTCAACCGGGACAGGAGGACCAAGAGACCCAGTACTTC. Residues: CASSQPGQEDQETQYF.

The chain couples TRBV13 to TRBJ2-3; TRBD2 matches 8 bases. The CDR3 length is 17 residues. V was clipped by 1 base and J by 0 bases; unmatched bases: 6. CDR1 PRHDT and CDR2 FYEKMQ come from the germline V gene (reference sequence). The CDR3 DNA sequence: TGTGCCAGCAGCTTAGACGGGGGGGATCTAAGCACAGATACGCAGTATTTT. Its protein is CASSLDGGDLSTDTQYF. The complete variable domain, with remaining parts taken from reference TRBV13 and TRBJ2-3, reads AAGVIQSPRHLIKEKRETATLKCYPIPRHDTVYWYQQGPGQDPQFLISFYEKMQSDKGSIPDRFSAQQFSDYHSELNMSSLELGDSALYFCASSLDGGDLSTDTQYFGPGTRLTVL.

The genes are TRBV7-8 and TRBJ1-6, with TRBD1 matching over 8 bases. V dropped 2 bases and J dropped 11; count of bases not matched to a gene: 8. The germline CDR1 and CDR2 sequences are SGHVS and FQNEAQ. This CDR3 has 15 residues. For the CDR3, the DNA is TGTGCCAGCAGCTTATCGGGGACAGGTGACCCACCCCTCCACTTT. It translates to CASSLSGTGDPPLHF.

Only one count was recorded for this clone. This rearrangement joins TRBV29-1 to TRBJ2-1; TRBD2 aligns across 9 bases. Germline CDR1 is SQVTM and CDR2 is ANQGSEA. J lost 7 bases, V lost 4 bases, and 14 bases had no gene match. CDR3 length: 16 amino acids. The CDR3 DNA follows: TGCAGCGTTGTCCCCGGGACTAGCTCCCTTGGGAATGAGCAGTTCTTC. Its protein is CSVVPGTSSLGNEQFF.

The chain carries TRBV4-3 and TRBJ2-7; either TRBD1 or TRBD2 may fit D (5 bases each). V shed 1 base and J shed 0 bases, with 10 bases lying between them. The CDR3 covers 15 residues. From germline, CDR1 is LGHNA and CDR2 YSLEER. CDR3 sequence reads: CASSQGGEYSYEQYF. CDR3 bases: TGCGCCAGCAGCCAAGGAGGGGAGTACTCCTACGAGCAGTACTTC.

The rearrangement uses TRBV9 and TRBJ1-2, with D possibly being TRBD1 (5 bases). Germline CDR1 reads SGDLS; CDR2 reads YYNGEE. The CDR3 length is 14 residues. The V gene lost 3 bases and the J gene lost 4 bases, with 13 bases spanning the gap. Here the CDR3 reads CASSGPGPGYGYTF. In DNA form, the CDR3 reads TGTGCCAGCAGCGGACCGGGACCTGGCTATGGCTACACCTTC.

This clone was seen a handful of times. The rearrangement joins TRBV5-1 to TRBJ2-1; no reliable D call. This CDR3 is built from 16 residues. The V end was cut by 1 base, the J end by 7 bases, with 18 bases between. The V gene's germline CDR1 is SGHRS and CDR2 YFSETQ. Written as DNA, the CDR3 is TGCGCCAGCAGCTTGCCTCCCTCGTGGGGTACGAATGAGCAGTTCTTC. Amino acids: CASSLPPSWGTNEQFF.

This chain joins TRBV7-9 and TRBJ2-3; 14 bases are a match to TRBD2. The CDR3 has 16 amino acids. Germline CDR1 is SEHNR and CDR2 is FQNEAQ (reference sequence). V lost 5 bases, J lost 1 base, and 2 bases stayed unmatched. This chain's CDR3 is CASSGGLAGGTDTQYF. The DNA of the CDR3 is TGTGCCAGCAGCGGGGGACTAGCGGGAGGCACAGATACGCAGTATTTT.

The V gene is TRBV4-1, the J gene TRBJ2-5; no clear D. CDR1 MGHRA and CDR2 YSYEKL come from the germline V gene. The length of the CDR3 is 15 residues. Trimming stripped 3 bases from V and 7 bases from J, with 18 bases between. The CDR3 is CASSHDREVAVTQYF. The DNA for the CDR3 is TGCGCCAGCAGCCATGATCGTGAAGTAGCTGTGACCCAGTACTTC.

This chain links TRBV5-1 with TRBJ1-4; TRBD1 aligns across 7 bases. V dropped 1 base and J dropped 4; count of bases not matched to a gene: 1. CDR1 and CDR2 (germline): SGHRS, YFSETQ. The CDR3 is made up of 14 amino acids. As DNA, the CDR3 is TGCGCCAGCAGCTTGAACAGGGGTAATGAAAAACTGTTTTTT. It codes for CASSLNRGNEKLFF. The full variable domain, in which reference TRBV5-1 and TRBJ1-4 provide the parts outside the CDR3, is KAGVTQTPRYLIKTRGQQVTLSCSPISGHRSVSWYQQTPGQGLQFLFEYFSETQRNKGNFPGRFSGRQFSNSRSEMNVSTLELGDSALYLCASSLNRGNEKLFFGSGTQLSVL.